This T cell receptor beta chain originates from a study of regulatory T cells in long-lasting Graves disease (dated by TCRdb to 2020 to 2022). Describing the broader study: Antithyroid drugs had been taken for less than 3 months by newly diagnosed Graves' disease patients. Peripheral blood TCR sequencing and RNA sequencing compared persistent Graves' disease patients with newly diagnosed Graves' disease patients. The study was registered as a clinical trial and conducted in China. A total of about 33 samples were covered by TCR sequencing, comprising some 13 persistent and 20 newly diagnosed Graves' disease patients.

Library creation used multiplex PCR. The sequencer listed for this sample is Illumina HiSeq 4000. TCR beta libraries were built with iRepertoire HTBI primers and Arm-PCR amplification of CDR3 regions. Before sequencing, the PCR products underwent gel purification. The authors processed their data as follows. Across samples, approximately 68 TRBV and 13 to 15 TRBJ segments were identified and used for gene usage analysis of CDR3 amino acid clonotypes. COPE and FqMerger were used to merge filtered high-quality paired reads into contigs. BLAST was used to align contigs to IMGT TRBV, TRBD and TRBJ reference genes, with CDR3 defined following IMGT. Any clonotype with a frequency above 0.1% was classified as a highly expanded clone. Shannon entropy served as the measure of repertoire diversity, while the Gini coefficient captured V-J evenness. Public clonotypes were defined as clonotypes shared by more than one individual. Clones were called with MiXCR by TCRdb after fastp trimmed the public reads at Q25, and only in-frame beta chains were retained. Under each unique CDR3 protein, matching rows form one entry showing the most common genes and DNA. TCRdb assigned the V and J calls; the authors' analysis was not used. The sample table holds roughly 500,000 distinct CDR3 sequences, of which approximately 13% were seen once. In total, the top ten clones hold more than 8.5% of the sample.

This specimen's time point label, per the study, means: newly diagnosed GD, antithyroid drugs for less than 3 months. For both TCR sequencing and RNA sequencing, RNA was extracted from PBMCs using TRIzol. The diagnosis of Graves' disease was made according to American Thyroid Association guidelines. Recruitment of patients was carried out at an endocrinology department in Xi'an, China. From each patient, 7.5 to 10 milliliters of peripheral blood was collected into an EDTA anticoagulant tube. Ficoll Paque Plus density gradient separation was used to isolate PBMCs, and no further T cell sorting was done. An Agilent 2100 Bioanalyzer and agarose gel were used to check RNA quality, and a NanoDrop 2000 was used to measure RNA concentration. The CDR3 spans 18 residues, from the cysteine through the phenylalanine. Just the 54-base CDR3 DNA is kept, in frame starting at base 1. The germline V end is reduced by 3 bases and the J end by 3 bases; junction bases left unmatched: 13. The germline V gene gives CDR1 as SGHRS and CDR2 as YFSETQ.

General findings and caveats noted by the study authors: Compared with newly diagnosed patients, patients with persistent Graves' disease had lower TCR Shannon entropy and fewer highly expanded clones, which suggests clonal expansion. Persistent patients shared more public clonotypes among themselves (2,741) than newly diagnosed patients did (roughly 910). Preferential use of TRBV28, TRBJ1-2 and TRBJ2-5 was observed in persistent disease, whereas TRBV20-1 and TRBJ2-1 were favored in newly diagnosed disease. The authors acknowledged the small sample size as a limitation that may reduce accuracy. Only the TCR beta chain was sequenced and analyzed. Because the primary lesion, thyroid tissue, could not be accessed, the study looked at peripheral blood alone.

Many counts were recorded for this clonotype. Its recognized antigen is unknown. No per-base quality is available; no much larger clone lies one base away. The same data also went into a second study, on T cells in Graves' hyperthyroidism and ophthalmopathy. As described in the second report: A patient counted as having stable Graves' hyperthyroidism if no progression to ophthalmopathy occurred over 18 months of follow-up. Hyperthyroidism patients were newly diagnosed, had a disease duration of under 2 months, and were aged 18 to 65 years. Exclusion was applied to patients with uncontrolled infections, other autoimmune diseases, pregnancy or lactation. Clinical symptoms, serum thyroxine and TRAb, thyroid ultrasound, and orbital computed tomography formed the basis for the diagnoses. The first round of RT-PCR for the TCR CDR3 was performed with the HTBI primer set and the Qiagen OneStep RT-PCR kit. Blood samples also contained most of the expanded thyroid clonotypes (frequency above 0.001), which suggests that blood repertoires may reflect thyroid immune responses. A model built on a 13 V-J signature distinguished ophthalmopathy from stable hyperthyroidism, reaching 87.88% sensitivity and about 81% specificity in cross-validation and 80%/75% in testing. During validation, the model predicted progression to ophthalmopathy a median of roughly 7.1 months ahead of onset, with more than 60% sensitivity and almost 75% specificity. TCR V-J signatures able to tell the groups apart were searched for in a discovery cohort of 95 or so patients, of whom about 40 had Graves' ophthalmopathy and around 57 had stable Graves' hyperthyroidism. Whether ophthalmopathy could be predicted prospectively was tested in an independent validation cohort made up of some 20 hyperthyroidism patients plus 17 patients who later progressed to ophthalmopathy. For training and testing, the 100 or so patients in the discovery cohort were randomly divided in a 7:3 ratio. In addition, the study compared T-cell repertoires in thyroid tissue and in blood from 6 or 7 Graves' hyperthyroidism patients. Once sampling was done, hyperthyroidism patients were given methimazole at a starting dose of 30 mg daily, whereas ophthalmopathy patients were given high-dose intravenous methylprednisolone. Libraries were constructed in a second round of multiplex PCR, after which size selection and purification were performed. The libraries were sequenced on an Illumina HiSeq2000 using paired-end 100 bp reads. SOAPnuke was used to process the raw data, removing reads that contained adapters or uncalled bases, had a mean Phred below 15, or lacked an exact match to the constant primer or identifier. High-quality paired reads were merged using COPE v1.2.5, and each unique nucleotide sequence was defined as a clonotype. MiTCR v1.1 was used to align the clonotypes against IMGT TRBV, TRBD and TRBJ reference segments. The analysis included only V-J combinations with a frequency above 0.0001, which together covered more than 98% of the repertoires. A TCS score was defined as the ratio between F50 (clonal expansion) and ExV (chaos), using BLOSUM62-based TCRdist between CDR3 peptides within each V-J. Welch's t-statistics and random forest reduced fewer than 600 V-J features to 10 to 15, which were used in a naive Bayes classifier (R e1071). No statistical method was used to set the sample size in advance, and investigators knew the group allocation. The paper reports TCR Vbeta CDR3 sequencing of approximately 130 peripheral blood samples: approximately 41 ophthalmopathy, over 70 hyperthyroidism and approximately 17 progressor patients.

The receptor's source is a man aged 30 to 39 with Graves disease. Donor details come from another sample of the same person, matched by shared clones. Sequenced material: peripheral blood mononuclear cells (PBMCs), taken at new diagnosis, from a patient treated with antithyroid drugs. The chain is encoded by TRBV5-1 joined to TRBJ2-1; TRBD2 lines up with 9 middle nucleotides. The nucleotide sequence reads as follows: TGCGCCAGCAGCTCTTACGGGAGCGGGAGGCCCATCTACAATGAGCAGTTCTTC. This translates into CASSSYGSGRPIYNEQFF.